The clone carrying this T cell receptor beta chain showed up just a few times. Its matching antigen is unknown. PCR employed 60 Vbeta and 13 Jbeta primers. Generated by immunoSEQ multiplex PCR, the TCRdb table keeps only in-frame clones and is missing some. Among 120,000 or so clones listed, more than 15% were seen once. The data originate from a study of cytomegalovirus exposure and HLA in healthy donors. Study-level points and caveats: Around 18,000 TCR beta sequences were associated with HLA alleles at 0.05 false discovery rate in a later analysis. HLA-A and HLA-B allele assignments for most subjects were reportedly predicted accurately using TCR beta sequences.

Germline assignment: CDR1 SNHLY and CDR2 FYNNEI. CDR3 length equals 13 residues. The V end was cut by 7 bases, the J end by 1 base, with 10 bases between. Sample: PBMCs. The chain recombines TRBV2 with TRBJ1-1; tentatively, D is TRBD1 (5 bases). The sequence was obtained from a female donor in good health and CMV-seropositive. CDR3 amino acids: CASITQGNTEAFF. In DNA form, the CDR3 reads TGTGCCAGCATAACCCAGGGGAACACTGAAGCTTTCTTT.